Listed here is a single T cell receptor (beta chain). Its antigen is undetermined. The germline gives CDR1 SGHAT, CDR2 FQNNGV. This CDR3 has 15 residues. The V end lost 2 bases, the J end lost 1 base, and 11 bases lay between the germline ends. The protocol was immunoSEQ multiplex PCR, while the TCRdb copy is restricted to in-frame clones and leaves out a portion. The profile shows fewer than 85,000 clones, roughly 90% of them singletons. The data were obtained in a study of OX40 agonist ivuxolimab in advanced cancers. Study information: Having had anti-PD-1, anti-PD-L1 or anti-CTLA-4 therapy before was allowed, and approximately 40% had some.

Sampling of blood occurred at baseline, cycle 4 day 1, and cycle 7 day 1. Study findings and constraints: At 0.1 to 3.0 mg/kg and by week 6, CD4+ and CD8+ T cells in the blood had expanded clonally.

V and J are TRBV11-2 and TRBJ1-1; D possibly corresponds to TRBD1 (5 bases). The material was CD4+ or CD8+ T cells sorted from blood, obtained in a trial of the OX40 agonist ivuxolimab. The sequence was collected from an adult with an advanced solid tumor such as melanoma, head and neck, liver or kidney cancer. The DNA of the CDR3 is TGTGCCAGCAGCTTATCGTTGACAGCGAACACTGAAGCTTTCTTT. Its translation is CASSLSLTANTEAFF.